The rows below give T cell receptor beta chains drawn from one sample of a study of beta chain features in type 1 diabetes. Assay: immunoSEQ multiplex PCR; the TCRdb copy retains only in-frame clones and omits some. The table has 150,000 to 170,000 clones, about 9.3% seen once. The sequencing input was central memory CD4+ T cells from blood. All receptors derive from a man aged 25 to 45 with type 1 diabetes. CDR3s leave out the opening cysteine and the closing phenylalanine or tryptophan. The order of the fields is V gene, clone size, J gene, CDR3 protein. Rows give clone size only sometimes, using once, few, many, or a class for an expanded clone.

TRBV5-6	few	TRBJ2-3	ASSLLTGGVDTQY
TRBV7-3	few	TRBJ1-2	ASSLRGDYGYT
TRBV5-8	once	TRBJ1-3	ASSRDRARNTIY
TRBV7-2	few	TRBJ2-3	ASSLLASSTDTQY
TRBV18	.	TRBJ2-1	ASSPILSASYNEQF
TRBV7-2	.	TRBJ1-2	ASSLGGDSRGYT
TRBV7-9	.	TRBJ1-2	ASSSGQRYGYT
TRBV25-1	.	TRBJ2-7	ASSVREYEQY
TRBV7-2	few	TRBJ2-1	ASSSQSGFYNEQF
TRBV4-2	few	TRBJ2-4	ASSQAQGVDIQY
TRBV7-3	few	TRBJ2-2	ASSSSSGGTGELF
TRBV29-1	few	TRBJ2-1	SVAGLAGGSSYNEQF
TRBV5-1	few	TRBJ2-7	ASSWGPTGEQY
TRBV28	.	TRBJ1-1	ASKLLHTEAF
TRBV19	.	TRBJ2-7	ASSIRQESYEQY
TRBV10-3	.	TRBJ2-1	AISESASGYNEQF
TRBV15	few	TRBJ2-2	ATSRVASGNTGELF
TRBV15	.	TRBJ1-5	ATSSFGSDQPQH
TRBV2	few	TRBJ2-2	ATRLARVGELF
TRBV7-6	few	TRBJ2-5	ASRLRLAGETQY
TRBV11-2	.	TRBJ2-5	ASSPDSETQY
TRBV7-9	.	TRBJ2-1	ASSSPTAGSYNEQF
TRBV7-2	few	TRBJ2-3	ASSFRRGLRVDTQY
TRBV2	.	TRBJ1-2	ASSSALYGYT
TRBV6-6	.	TRBJ2-7	ASRHQNYEQY
TRBV30	few	TRBJ2-1	AWSVGDIGF